This T cell receptor beta chain emerged from a study of CD8 T cells in ankylosing spondylitis. Construction of TCR beta libraries was performed using quantitative 5'-RACE with molecular barcodes. TCRdb used MiXCR to reprocess the 5' RACE reads, holding one entry per CDR3 protein. The repertoire holds around 430,000 distinct CDR3 sequences, with approximately 17% as singletons. V was pared by 3 bases and J by 4 bases, with 8 bases of the junction left unmatched. The CDR3 sequence is 16 residues long. Regarding the study as a whole: Blood of patients with ankylosing spondylitis appeared to be characterized by a TCR beta motif of eight highly homologous variants. Disease-linked clones proved CD8+ and comparatively uncommon in peripheral blood.

This clonotype was picked up many times. What it binds is unknown. This receptor was identified in a male donor with ankylosing spondylitis. The genes are TRBV12-3 or TRBV12-4 and TRBJ2-4; 8 bases are a match to TRBD2. The specimen was blood, either unsorted or a sorted T cell fraction (not recorded which). CDR3 nucleotide sequence: TGTGCCAGCAGTTTGAGTGGCGGGGGGACGAAAAACATTCAGTACTTC. It encodes CASSLSGGGTKNIQYF.